The 10 T cell receptor beta chains listed next were all sequenced from one sample in a study of OX40 agonist ivuxolimab in advanced cancers. Generated by immunoSEQ multiplex PCR, the TCRdb table keeps only in-frame clones and is missing some. Among approximately 60,000 clones listed, 92% were seen once. This specimen consisted of CD4+ or CD8+ T cells sorted from blood, obtained in a trial of the OX40 agonist ivuxolimab. These receptors originate from an adult with an advanced solid tumor such as melanoma, head and neck, liver or kidney cancer.

The chain combines TRBV6-5 with TRBJ1-2; D is ambiguous. V dropped 7 bases and J dropped 8 bases, with 20 bases sitting between them. This CDR3 contains 14 residues. Germline-derived CDR1 and CDR2 are MNHEY and SVGAGI. CDR3 sequence: CASNKVEALGGYTF. In DNA form, the CDR3 reads TGTGCCAGCAATAAGGTGGAGGCCTTGGGCGGCTACACCTTC.

The chain uses TRBV9 and TRBJ2-3; the D gene is possibly TRBD1 (5 bases). The V end lost 6 bases, the J end lost 3 bases, and 11 bases lay between the germline ends. Germline V gene lookup returns CDR1 SGDLS and CDR2 YYNGEE. This CDR3 contains 13 residues. The CDR3 is CASNGQETDTQYF. The CDR3 region has the DNA TGTGCCAGCAACGGACAAGAGACAGATACGCAGTATTTT.

This sequence joins TRBV5-1 and TRBJ2-5; D is possibly TRBD2 (5 bases). CDR1 SGHRS and CDR2 YFSETQ come from the germline V gene. The V end lost 3 bases, the J end lost 3 bases, and 9 bases lay between the germline ends. This CDR3 contains 13 residues. This CDR3 reads CASSYGKEETQYF. The CDR3 nucleotides are TGCGCCAGCAGCTACGGGAAGGAAGAGACCCAGTACTTC. Using reference TRBV5-1 and TRBJ2-5 for the parts outside the CDR3, the full variable domain is KAGVTQTPRYLIKTRGQQVTLSCSPISGHRSVSWYQQTPGQGLQFLFEYFSETQRNKGNFPGRFSGRQFSNSRSEMNVSTLELGDSALYLCASSYGKEETQYFGPGTRLLVL.

V gene TRBV14 combines with J gene TRBJ2-7; D gene unclear. Germline CDR1 is SGHDN and CDR2 is FVKESK. This CDR3 is 14 amino acids long. V was shortened by 4 bases and J by 1 base, with 11 bases between the two germline ends. The chain's CDR3 is CASSRVGISYEQYF. DNA for the CDR3: TGTGCCAGCAGCCGGGTGGGAATTTCCTACGAGCAGTACTTC.

This clone is a singleton in its sample. V gene TRBV4-1 combines with J gene TRBJ2-3; no reliable D call. Trimming pared 1 base from V and 4 bases from J, leaving 9 bases between. This CDR3 region has 14 residues. The germline gives CDR1 MGHRA, CDR2 YSYEKL. The DNA of the CDR3 is TGCGCCAGCAGCCAAGGTCCTACCGCAGATACGCAGTATTTT. Amino acids: CASSQGPTADTQYF.

This clone is a singleton in its sample. At one end the junction does not follow the germline gene, possibly because of a read error. The V gene is TRBV4-2, the J gene TRBJ2-1; 7 bases align to TRBD2. The germline V gene has CDR1 LGHNA and CDR2 YNFKEQ. This CDR3 comprises 15 residues. The CDR3 DNA reads as TGTGCCAGCAGCCAAGATTTCGGGGACTACTATGAGCAGTTCTTC. It specifies CASSQDFGDYYEQFF.

The chain combines TRBV6-5 with TRBJ2-1; D unclear. Germline CDR1 and CDR2: MNHEY and SVGAGI. The V and J ends lost 5 bases and 2 bases respectively, with 7 bases between them. The CDR3 is made up of 13 amino acids. Here the CDR3 reads CASSPTAYNEQFF. DNA for the CDR3: TGTGCCAGCAGTCCTACTGCCTACAATGAGCAGTTCTTC.

V usage is TRBV6-6 and J usage is TRBJ1-3, with 10 bases lining up with TRBD1. This CDR3 spans 14 amino acids. Germline V lookup: CDR1 MNHNY, CDR2 SVGAGI (reference sequence). Trimming cost V 4 bases and J 5 bases; bases outside gene matches: 2. As DNA, the CDR3 is TGTGCCAGCAGTTGGACAGGGGGACGAAACACCATATATTTT. This codes for CASSWTGGRNTIYF.

The chain links TRBV6-1 to TRBJ1-4; TRBD1 matches at 7 bases. CDR1 and CDR2 (germline): MNHNS, SASEGT. This CDR3 comprises 14 residues. The junction had 6 bases not matched to a gene; V was cut back by 8 bases and J by 3 bases. The CDR3 nucleotides are TGTGCCAGCCAGGGGGGCAGGTCTAATGAAAAACTGTTTTTT. It translates to CASQGGRSNEKLFF.

The gene calls are TRBV25-1 and TRBJ2-3; 10 bases line up with TRBD2. Germline V CDR1 and CDR2: MGHDK, SYGVNS. This CDR3 comprises 13 residues. Unmatched junction bases numbered 2, after V lost 5 bases and J lost 6 bases. The CDR3 spells CASSLLAGDTQYF. In nucleotides, the CDR3 is TGTGCCAGCAGTTTACTAGCGGGGGATACGCAGTATTTT.